The 13 T cell receptor beta chains presented below share a single source sample, sequenced in a study of tumor-infiltrating lymphocytes in primary liver carcinoma. Starting material of 500 ng total RNA yielded TCR beta cDNA via a constant-region primer. Investigators got TCR beta libraries out of three nested multiplex PCR rounds, done with slightly modified ARM-PCR. The first two PCR rounds, roughly 10 cycles each, used TRBV1-TRBV30 forward primers and a C-beta reverse primer. TCRdb re-analysed the multiplex PCR reads in MiXCR, keeping a single row per CDR3 protein. The data show 330,000 or so distinct CDR3 sequences, with roughly two thirds seen just once and about 6.3% held by the top ten. Germline DNA was also extracted, and blood RNA derived from unsorted whole blood. The sample taken for sequencing was peripheral blood. The receptors here all came from a man aged 35 to 55 with primary liver carcinoma and hepatitis B virus infection.

Remarks on this clonotype: The junction departs from germline at one end; a sequencing error may be responsible. This chain connects TRBV19 to TRBJ1-1; 7 bases are a match to TRBD1. Germline lookup yields CDR1 LNHDA and CDR2 SQIVND (reference sequence). The CDR3 is 14 residues long. The CDR3 nucleotides are TGCGCCAGTAGTACGACAGGGAGAAACACTGAAGCTTTCTTT. Its translation: CASSTTGRNTEAFF.

To note about this clonotype: Likely a read error: the CDR3 ends without its conserved phenylalanine or tryptophan. This sequence joins TRBV29-1 and TRBJ2-1; D is unclear. The CDR3 runs to 10 residues. CDR1 SQVTM and CDR2 ANQGSEA come from the germline V gene. V was cut by 7 bases and J by 7 bases, with 8 bases left in between. The CDR3 sequence is CSGSHNEQFL. In DNA form, the CDR3 reads TGCAGCGGGTCCCATAATGAGCAGTTCTTA.

To note about this clonotype: One end of the junction is discordant with germline, which a read error may explain. This rearrangement joins TRBV11-3 to TRBJ2-3; D might be TRBD1 or TRBD2, each matching 5 bases. The germline gives CDR1 SGHNT, CDR2 YENEEA. This CDR3 is 13 amino acids long. CDR3 amino acids: CASSQSGPDMQYF. Here the CDR3 DNA reads TGTGCCAGCAGCCAGTCGGGGCCAGATATGCAGTATTTT.

This clonotype was seen a handful of times. The chain couples TRBV28 to TRBJ2-7; possible D gene TRBD2, 6 bases. The germline V gene has CDR1 MDHEN and CDR2 SYDVKM. V shed 3 bases and J shed 2 bases, with 14 bases lying between them. The CDR3 has 15 amino acids. The CDR3: CASSFRLGTAYEQYF. The CDR3 DNA sequence: TGTGCCAGCAGTTTCCGACTAGGTACGGCCTACGAGCAGTACTTC.

V usage is TRBV5-6 and J usage is TRBJ2-1; the match to TRBD2 covers 14 bases. This CDR3 is built from 17 residues. Germline CDR1 is SGHDT and CDR2 is YYEEEE. CDR3 in DNA: TGTACCAACAGCATACAACTGGGACTAGCGGGAGTTGGGGAGCAGTTCTTC. Translated, it gives CTNSIQLGLAGVGEQFF.

This clonotype was seen at least ten times. The CDR3 reads CASSQDSTSGTREDTQYF. The CDR3 DNA reads as TGTGCCAGCAGCCAAGATAGCACTAGCGGGACTCGTGAAGATACGCAGTATTTT. The chain combines TRBV4-2 with TRBJ2-3; 10 positions agree with TRBD2. The CDR3 sequence is 18 residues long. The V gene end was trimmed by 0 bases and the J gene end by 5 bases; junction bases not matched to a gene: 11. The germline gives CDR1 LGHNA, CDR2 YNFKEQ.

Remarks on this clonotype: No conserved phenylalanine or tryptophan is present at the end of the CDR3, so a read error is the likely explanation. The chain carries TRBV11-2 and TRBJ2-7; the D is unclear. There are 13 residues in the CDR3. The germline V and J ends were trimmed by 2 bases and 3 bases, with 8 bases remaining between them. Germline V lookup: CDR1 SGHAT, CDR2 FQNNGV. The CDR3 region has the DNA TGTGCCAGCAGCTTAAACAGCGTCTACGAGCAGTACTTA. This gives the protein CASSLNSVYEQYL.

Of note for this clonotype: No conserved phenylalanine or tryptophan ends this CDR3, so it is likely a read error. This chain connects TRBV11-2 to TRBJ2-7; D is unclear. Germline V gives CDR1 SGHAT, CDR2 FQNNGV. CDR3 size: 12 residues. V was trimmed by 8 bases and J by 3 bases, leaving 11 bases between them. The DNA of the CDR3 is TGTGCCAGCGGCATAGTAGGCTACGAGCAGTACTCC. Encoded protein: CASGIVGYEQYS.

A remark on this clonotype: No conserved phenylalanine or tryptophan ends this CDR3, so it is likely a read error. This rearrangement joins TRBV11-2 to TRBJ2-3; D remains unclear. Germline V CDR1 and CDR2: SGHAT, FQNNGV. V lost 1 base and J lost 0, with 11 bases in between. The CDR3 has 16 amino acids. The CDR3 loop is CASSLVPSGSTDTQYL. The CDR3 DNA reads as TGTGCCAGCAGCTTAGTTCCTAGTGGGAGCACAGATACGCAGTATCTT.

The chain couples TRBV7-9 to TRBJ2-1; a weak D match, TRBD2 (6 bases). This CDR3 comprises 12 residues. The germline gives CDR1 SEHNR, CDR2 FQNEAQ (reference sequence). V shed 5 bases and J shed 7 bases, with 9 bases lying between them. The CDR3 bases are TGTGCCAGCAGCCGGAGGGGTAATGAGCAGTTCTTC. Translating it yields CASSRRGNEQFF.

V and J are TRBV28 and TRBJ2-4; 12 bases fit TRBD2. With 4 bases clipped from V and 6 bases from J, the junction kept 7 bases outside the gene matches. CDR1 is MDHEN and CDR2 is SYDVKM in the germline V gene. The CDR3 has 16 residues. CDR3 region: CASSSRTSGIVNIQYF. CDR3 DNA sequence: TGTGCCAGCAGTTCCAGGACTAGCGGGATCGTAAACATTCAGTACTTC.

The V and J genes are TRBV29-1 and TRBJ2-1; D gene ambiguous. Germline assignment: CDR1 SQVTM and CDR2 ANQGSEA. The CDR3 loop spans 13 amino acids. The DNA of the CDR3 is TGCAACGTAGCTGACACCACCTTAGGTGAGCAGTTCTTC. Its translation: CNVADTTLGEQFF.

This sequence joins TRBV6-1 and TRBJ1-2, with TRBD1 matching over 11 bases. The ends lost 6 bases at V and 7 bases at J; junction bases unmatched: 7. The germline V gene encodes CDR1 MNHNS and CDR2 SASEGT. This CDR3 is built from 14 residues. The CDR3 spells CASREGTGGFGYTF. In DNA, the CDR3 is TGTGCCAGCAGGGAGGGGACAGGGGGTTTTGGCTACACCTTC.